These T cell receptor beta chains were read from a single sample in a study of T cell responses to AZD1222 COVID-19 vaccine. Generated by immunoSEQ multiplex PCR, the TCRdb table keeps only in-frame clones and is missing some. This table holds about 130,000 clones, approximately 94% found once. The sample consisted of peripheral blood, taken on day 0 of AZD1222 vaccination. Receptors were obtained from an adult in good health. Both conserved end residues are part of each CDR3.

v_call | cdr3_aa
TRBV19 | CASRKWTGSSGNTIYF
TRBV9 | CASSVARQGVGNTIYF
TRBV24-1 | CATSDSGTTNTGELFF
TRBV6-5 | CASSSPGRGAYNEQFF
TRBV3-1/TRBV3-2 | CASSQQSWGSQYF
TRBV7-7 | CASSLAPGEGYEQYF
TRBV30 | CAWSVWKGALHF
TRBV13 | CASSLTGLENTIYF
TRBV28 | CASGGYLATNEKLFF
TRBV7-9 | CASSPDRSTNEKLFF
TRBV20-1 | CSASHASGSSYEQYF
TRBV28 | CASSSGGTGGKYWGYTF
TRBV11-2 | CASSVVLAFEAFF
TRBV6-5 | CASTLGVPPYNEQFF
TRBV5-1 | CASSWGGSQPQHF
TRBV5-6 | CASSLAPPTSGGIQYF
TRBV5-1 | CASSHQGALGSPLHF
TRBV5-4 | CASSFPGAMNTEAFF
TRBV6-5 | CATRSASGNTIYF
TRBV7-2 | CASSLVLPGSPEAFF
TRBV19 | CASSIFSAGEGNTIYF
TRBV4-1 | CASSQEPVGGSGSGNTIYF
TRBV5-8 | CASSLDGQGRYEQYF
TRBV10-2 | CASRGTDANYGYTF
TRBV18 | CASSPTSGSGNTIYF
TRBV5-4 | CASSPNKGLSYGYTF